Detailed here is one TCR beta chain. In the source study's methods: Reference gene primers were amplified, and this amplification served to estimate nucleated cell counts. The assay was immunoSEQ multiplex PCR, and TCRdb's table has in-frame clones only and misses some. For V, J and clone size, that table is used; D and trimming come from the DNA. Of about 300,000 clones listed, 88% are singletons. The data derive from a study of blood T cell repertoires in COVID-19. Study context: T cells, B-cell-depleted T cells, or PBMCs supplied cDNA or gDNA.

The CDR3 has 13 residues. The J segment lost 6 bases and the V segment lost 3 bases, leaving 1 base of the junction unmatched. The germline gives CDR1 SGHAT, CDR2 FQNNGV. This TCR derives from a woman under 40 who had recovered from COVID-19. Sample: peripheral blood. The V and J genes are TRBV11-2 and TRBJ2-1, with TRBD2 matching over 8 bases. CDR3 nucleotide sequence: TGTGCCAGCAGCTTCAGCGGGAGCAATGAGCAGTTCTTC. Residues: CASSFSGSNEQFF.